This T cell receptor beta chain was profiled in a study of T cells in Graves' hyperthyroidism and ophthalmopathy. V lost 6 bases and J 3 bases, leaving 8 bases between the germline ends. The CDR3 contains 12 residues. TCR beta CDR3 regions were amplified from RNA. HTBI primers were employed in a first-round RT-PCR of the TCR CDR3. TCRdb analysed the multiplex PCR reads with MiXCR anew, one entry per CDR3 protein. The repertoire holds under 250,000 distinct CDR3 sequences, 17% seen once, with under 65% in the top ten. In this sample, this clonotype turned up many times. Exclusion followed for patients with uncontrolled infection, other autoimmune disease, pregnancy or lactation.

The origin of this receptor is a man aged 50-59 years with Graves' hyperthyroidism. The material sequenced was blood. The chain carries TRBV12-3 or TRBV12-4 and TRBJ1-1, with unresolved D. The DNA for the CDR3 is TGTGCCAGCAGCACATCGGACACTGAAGCTTTCTTT. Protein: CASSTSDTEAFF.